The clone carrying this TCR beta chain was observed a handful of times. Its target is unknown. It was through 5'RACE template switching that TCR cDNA was made, with a universal primer site and UMIs added. A single record per CDR3 protein comes from TCRdb applying MiXCR to the 5' RACE reads. The sample records 600,000 to 750,000 distinct CDR3 sequences, 9% to 15% being singletons. This CDR3 is built from 13 residues. The germline V and J ends were trimmed by 3 bases and 15 bases, with 21 bases remaining between them. Germline assignment: CDR1 DFQATT and CDR2 SNEGSKA (reference sequence). These data originate in a study of T cells after yellow fever vaccination. Study context: When fractions had low cell numbers, they were prepared with SMART-Seq v4 Ultra Low Input.

Study observations and caveats: Peaking faster, on day 5 versus 15, the secondary response was nonetheless weaker. Boosting was followed by the reappearance of most primary-vaccination clones (approximately 95% CD4, about 90% CD8).

The receptor was derived from a man aged 25 to 45 who received the YFV17D yellow fever vaccine. The chain recombines TRBV20-1 with TRBJ2-4; D gene ambiguous. The specimen comprised PBMCs, sampled on the day of the yellow fever booster vaccination. DNA of the CDR3: TGCAGTGCTAGGCCGCCCCCGGGTCCATTTGTGTACTTC. Protein: CSARPPPGPFVYF.